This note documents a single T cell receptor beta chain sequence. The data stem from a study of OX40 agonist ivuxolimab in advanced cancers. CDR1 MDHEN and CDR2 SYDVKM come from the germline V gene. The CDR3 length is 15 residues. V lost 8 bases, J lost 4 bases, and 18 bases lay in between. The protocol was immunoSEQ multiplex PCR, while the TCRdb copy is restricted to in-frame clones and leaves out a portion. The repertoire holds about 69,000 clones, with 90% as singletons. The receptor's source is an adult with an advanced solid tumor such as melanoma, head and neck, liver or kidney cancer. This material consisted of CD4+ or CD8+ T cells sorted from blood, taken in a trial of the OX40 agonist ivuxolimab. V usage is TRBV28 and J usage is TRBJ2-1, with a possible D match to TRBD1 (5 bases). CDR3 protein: CASRAQVPGYNEQFF. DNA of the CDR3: TGTGCCAGCCGGGCACAGGTCCCTGGTTACAATGAGCAGTTCTTC.